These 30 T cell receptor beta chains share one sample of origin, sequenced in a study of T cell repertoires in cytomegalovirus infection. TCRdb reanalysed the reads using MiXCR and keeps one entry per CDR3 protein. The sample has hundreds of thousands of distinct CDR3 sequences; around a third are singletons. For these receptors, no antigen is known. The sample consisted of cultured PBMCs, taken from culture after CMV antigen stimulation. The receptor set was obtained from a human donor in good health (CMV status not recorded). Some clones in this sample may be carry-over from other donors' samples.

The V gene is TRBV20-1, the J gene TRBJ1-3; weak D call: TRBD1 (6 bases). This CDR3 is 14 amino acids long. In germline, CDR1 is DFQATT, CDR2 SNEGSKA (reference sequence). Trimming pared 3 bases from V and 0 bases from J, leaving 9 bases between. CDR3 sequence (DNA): TGCAGTGCTAGGGACAGTTTCTCTGGAAACACCATATATTTT. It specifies CSARDSFSGNTIYF.

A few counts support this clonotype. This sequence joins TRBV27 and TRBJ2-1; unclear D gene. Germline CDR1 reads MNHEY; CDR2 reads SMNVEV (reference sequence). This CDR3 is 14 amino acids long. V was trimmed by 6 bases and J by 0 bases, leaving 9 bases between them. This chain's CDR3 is CASSRASSYNEQFF. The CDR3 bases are TGTGCCAGCAGCCGCGCTAGCTCCTACAATGAGCAGTTCTTC.

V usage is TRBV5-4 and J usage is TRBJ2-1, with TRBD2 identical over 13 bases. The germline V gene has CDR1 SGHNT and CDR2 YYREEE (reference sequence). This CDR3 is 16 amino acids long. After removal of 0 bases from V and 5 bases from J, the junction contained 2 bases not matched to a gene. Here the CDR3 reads CASSLGGTSGDNEQFF. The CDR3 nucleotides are TGTGCCAGCAGCTTGGGGGGGACTAGCGGGGACAATGAGCAGTTCTTC.

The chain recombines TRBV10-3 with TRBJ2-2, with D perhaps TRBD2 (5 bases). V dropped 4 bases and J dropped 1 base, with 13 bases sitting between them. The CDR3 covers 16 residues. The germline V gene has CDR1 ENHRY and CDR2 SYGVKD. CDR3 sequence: CAISGGGHLNTGELFF. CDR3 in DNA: TGTGCCATCAGTGGTGGCGGGCACTTGAACACCGGGGAGCTGTTTTTT.

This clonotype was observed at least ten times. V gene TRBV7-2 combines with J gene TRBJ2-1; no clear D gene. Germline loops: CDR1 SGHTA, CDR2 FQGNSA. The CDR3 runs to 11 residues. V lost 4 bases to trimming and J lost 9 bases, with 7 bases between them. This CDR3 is CASSSLSEQFF. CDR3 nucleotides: TGTGCCAGCAGCTCCCTGAGTGAGCAGTTCTTC. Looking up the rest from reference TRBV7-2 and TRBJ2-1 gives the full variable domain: GAGVSQSPSNKVTEKGKDVELRCDPISGHTALYWYRQSLGQGLEFLIYFQGNSAPDKSGLPSDRFSAERTGGSVSTLTIQRTQQEDSAVYLCASSSLSEQFFGPGTRLTVL.

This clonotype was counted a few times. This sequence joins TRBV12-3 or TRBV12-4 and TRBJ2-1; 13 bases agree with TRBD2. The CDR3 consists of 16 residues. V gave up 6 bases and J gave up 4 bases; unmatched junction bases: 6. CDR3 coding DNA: TGTGCCAGCAGACTACCGGGACTAGCGGGATACAATGAGCAGTTCTTC. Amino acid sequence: CASRLPGLAGYNEQFF.

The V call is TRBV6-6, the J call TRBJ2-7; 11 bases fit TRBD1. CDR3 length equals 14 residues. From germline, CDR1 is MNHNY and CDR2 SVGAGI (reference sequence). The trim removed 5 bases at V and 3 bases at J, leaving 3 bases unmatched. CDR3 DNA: TGTGCCAGCAGTCCGGGACAGGGGGTCTACGAGCAGTACGTC. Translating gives CASSPGQGVYEQYV.

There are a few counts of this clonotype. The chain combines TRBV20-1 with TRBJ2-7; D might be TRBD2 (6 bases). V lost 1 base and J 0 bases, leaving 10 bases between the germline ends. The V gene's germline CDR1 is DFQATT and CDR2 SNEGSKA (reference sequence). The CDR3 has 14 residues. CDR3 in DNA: TGCAGTGCTAGAGGTGGGGGGAACTCCTACGAGCAGTACTTC. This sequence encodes CSARGGGNSYEQYF.

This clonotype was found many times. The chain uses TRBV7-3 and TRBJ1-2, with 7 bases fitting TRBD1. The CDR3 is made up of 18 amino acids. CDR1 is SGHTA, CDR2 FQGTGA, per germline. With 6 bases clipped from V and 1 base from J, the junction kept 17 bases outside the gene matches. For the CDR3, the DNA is TGTGCCAGCAGTCCCCACCCTTGGGACAGACAATATAACTATGGCTACACCTTC. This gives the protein CASSPHPWDRQYNYGYTF. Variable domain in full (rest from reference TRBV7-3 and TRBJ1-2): GAGVSQTPSNKVTEKGKYVELRCDPISGHTALYWYRQSLGQGPEFLIYFQGTGAADDSGLPNDRFFAVRPEGSVSTLKIQRTERGDSAVYLCASSPHPWDRQYNYGYTFGSGTRLTVV.

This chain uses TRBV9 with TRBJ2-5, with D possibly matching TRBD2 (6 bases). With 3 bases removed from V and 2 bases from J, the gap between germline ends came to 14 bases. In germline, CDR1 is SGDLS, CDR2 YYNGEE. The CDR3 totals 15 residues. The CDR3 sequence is CASSAAAGSQETQYF. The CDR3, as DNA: TGTGCCAGCAGCGCCGCGGCGGGATCTCAAGAGACCCAGTACTTC.

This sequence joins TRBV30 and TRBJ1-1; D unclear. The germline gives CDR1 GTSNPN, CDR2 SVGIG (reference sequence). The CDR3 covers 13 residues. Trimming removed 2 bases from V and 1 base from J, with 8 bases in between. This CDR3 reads CAWSFTENTEAFF. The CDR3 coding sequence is TGTGCCTGGAGTTTTACGGAGAACACTGAAGCTTTCTTT.

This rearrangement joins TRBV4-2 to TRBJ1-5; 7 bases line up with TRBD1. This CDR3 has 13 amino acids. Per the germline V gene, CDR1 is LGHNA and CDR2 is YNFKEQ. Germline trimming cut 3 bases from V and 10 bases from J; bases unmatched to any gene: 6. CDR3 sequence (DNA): TGTGCCAGCAGCCAGGACTACAGGGGACCCCAGCATTTT. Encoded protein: CASSQDYRGPQHF.

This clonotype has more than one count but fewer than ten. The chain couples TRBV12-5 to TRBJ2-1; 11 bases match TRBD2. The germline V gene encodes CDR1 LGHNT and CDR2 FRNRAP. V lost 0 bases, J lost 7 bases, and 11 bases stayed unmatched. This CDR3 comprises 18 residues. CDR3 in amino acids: CASGLVLLGTSGRNEQFF. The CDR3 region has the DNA TGTGCTAGTGGTTTGGTACTTTTGGGGACTAGCGGTAGGAATGAGCAGTTCTTC.

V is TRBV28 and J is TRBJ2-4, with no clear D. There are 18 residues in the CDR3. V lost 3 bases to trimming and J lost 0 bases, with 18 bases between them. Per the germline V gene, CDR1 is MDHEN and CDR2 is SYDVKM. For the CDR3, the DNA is TGTGCCAGCAGTTTGGATGGTCTGGGTGCGGAAGCCAAAAACATTCAGTACTTC. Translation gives CASSLDGLGAEAKNIQYF.

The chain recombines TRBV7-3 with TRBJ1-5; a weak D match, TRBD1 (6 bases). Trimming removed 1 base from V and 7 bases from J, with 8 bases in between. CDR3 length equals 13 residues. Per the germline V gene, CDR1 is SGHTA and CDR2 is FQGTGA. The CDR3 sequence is CASSLKGGQPQHF. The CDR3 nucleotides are TGTGCCAGCAGCTTAAAGGGGGGACAGCCCCAGCATTTT. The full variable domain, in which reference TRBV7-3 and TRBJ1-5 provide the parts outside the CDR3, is GAGVSQTPSNKVTEKGKYVELRCDPISGHTALYWYRQSLGQGPEFLIYFQGTGAADDSGLPNDRFFAVRPEGSVSTLKIQRTERGDSAVYLCASSLKGGQPQHFGDGTRLSIL.

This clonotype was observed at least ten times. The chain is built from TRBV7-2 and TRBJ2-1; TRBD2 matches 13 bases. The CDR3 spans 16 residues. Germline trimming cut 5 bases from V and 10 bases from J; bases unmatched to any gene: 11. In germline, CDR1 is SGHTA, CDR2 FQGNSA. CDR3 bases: TGTGCCAGCAGCGTACTACTAGCGGGAGGGCCAGAAGAGCAGTTCTTC. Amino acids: CASSVLLAGGPEEQFF. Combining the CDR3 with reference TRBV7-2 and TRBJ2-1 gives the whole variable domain GAGVSQSPSNKVTEKGKDVELRCDPISGHTALYWYRQSLGQGLEFLIYFQGNSAPDKSGLPSDRFSAERTGGSVSTLTIQRTQQEDSAVYLCASSVLLAGGPEEQFFGPGTRLTVL.

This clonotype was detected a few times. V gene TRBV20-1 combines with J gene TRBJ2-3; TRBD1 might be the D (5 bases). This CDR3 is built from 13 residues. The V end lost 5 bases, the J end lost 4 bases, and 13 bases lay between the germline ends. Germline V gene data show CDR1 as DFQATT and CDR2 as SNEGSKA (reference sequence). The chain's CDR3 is CSADLWGPDTQYF. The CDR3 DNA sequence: TGCAGTGCTGACCTGTGGGGCCCAGATACGCAGTATTTT.

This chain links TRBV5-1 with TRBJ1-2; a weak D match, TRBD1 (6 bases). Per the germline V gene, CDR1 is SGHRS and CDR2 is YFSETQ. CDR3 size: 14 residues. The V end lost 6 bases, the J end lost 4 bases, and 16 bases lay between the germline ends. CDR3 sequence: CASTPGGRGYGYTF. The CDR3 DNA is TGCGCCAGCACCCCCGGGGGCCGTGGCTATGGCTACACCTTC.

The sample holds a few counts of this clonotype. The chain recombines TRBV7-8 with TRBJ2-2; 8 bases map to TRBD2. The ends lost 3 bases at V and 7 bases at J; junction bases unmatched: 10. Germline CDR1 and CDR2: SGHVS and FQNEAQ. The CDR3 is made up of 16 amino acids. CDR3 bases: TGTGCCAGCAGCTTTACAACAGGGACTAGGGGCGGGGAGCTGTTTTTT. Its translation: CASSFTTGTRGGELFF.

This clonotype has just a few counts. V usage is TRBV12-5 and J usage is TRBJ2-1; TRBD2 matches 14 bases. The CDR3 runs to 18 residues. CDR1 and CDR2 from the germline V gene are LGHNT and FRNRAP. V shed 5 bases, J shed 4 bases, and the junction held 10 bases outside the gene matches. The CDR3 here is CASGPSRLAGGGYNEQFF. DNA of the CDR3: TGTGCTAGTGGTCCGTCTCGACTAGCGGGAGGGGGATACAATGAGCAGTTCTTC.

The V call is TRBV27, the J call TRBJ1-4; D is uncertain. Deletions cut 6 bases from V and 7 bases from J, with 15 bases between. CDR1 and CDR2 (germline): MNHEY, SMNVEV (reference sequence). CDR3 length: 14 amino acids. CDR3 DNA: TGTGCCAGCAGATCTGAAGGGAATTTTGAAAAACTGTTTTTT. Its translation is CASRSEGNFEKLFF.

In DNA, the CDR3 is TGTGCCAGCAGAATGAGCGACAGCGCAGAGACCCAGTACTTC. Its translation: CASRMSDSAETQYF. The chain uses TRBV7-3 and TRBJ2-5; tentative D call: TRBD1 (5 bases). V gave up 6 bases and J gave up 4 bases, with 15 bases separating them. The CDR3 contains 14 residues. Germline V gene sequence: CDR1 SGHTA, CDR2 FQGTGA.

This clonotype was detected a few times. The CDR3 protein is CASSLAQGNTIYF. The CDR3 DNA is TGTGCCAGCAGCTTAGCCCAGGGAAACACCATATATTTT. The V call is TRBV7-2, the J call TRBJ1-3; no clear D gene. The V gene's germline CDR1 is SGHTA and CDR2 FQGNSA. This CDR3 has 13 residues. V gave up 0 bases and J gave up 4 bases, with 4 bases separating them. Combining the CDR3 with reference TRBV7-2 and TRBJ1-3 gives the whole variable domain GAGVSQSPSNKVTEKGKDVELRCDPISGHTALYWYRQSLGQGLEFLIYFQGNSAPDKSGLPSDRFSAERTGGSVSTLTIQRTQQEDSAVYLCASSLAQGNTIYFGEGSWLTVV.

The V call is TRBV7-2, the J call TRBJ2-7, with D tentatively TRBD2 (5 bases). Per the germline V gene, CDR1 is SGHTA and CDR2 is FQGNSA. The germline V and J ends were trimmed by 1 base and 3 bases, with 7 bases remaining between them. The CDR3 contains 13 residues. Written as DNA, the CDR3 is TGTGCCAGCAGCTTAGAACTAGGCTACGAGCAGTACGTC. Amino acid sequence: CASSLELGYEQYV.

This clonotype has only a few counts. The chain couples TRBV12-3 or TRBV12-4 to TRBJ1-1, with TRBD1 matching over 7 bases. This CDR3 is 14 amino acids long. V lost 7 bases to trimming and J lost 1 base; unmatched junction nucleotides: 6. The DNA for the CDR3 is TGTGCCAGCACTAACACAGGGGAGAACACTGAAGCTTTCTTT. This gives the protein CASTNTGENTEAFF.

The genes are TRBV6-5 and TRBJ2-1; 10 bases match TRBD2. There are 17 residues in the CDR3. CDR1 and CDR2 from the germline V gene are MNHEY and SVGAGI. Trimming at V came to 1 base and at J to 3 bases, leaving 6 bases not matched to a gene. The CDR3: CASSYLPSGSNYNEQFF. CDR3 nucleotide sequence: TGTGCCAGCAGTTACTTGCCTAGCGGGAGTAACTACAATGAGCAGTTCTTC.

The CDR3 loop reads CASSISGALEAFF. The CDR3 DNA is TGTGCCAGTAGTATTTCCGGGGCCCTCGAAGCTTTCTTT. The chain has TRBV19 and TRBJ1-1, with D possibly matching TRBD1 (5 bases). Germline V lookup: CDR1 LNHDA, CDR2 SQIVND (reference sequence). The CDR3 length is 13 residues. V was shortened by 3 bases and J by 8 bases, with 13 bases between the two germline ends.

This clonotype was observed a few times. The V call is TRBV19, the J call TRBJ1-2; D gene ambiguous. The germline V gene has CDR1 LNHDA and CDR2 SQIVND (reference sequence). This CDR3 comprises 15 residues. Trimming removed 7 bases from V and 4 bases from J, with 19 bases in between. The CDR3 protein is CASTPGREDTYGYTF. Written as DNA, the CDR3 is TGTGCCAGTACCCCCGGGAGGGAAGATACCTATGGCTACACCTTC.

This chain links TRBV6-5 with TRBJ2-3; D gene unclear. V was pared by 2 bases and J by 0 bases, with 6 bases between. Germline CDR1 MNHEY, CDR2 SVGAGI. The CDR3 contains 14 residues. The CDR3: CASSYDPSTDTQYF. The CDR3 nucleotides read TGTGCCAGCAGTTACGATCCTAGCACAGATACGCAGTATTTT.

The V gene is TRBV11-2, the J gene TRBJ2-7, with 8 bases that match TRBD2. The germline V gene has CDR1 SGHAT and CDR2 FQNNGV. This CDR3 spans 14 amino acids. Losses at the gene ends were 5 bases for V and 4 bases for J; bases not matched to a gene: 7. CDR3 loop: CASSTRTSSYEQYV. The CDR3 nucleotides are TGTGCCAGCAGCACCCGGACTAGCAGTTACGAGCAGTACGTC.